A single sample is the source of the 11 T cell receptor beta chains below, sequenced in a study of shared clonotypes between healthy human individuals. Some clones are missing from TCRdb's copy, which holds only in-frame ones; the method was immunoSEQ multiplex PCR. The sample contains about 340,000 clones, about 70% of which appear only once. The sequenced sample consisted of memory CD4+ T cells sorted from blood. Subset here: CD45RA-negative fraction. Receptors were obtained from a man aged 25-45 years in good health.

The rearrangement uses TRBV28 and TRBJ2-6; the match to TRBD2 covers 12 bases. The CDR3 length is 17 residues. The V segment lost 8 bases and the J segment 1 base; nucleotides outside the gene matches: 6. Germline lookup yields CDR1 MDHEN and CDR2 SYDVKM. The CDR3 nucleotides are TGTGCCAGCCACGGGACTAGCGGGTCTTCTGGGGCCAACGTCCTGACTTTC. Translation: CASHGTSGSSGANVLTF.

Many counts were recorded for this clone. As DNA, the CDR3 is TGTGCCAGCTCAGAGTTAGGCAACACTGAAGCTTTCTTT. Translated: CASSELGNTEAFF. The chain employs TRBV18 and TRBJ1-1; D uncertain. The CDR3 has 13 amino acids. Trimming pared 5 bases from V and 2 bases from J, leaving 9 bases between. Germline V lookup: CDR1 KGHSH, CDR2 LQKENI.

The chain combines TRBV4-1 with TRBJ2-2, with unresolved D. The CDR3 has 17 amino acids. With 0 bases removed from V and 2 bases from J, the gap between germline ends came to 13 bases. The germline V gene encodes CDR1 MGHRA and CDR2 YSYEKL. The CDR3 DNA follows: TGCGCCAGCAGCCAAGAACGTTCAGTAAGAAACACCGGGGAGCTGTTTTTT. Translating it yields CASSQERSVRNTGELFF.

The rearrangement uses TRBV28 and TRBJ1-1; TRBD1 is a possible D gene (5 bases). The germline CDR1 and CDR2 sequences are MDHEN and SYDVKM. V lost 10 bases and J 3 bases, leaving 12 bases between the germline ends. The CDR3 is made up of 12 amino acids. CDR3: CANSGPHTEAFF. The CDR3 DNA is TGTGCCAACTCGGGACCCCACACTGAAGCTTTCTTT.

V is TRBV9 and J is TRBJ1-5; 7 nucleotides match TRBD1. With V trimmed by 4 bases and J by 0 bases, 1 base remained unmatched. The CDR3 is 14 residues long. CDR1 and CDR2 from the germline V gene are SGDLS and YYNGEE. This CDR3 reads CASSWDSSNQPQHF. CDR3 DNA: TGTGCCAGCAGCTGGGACAGTAGCAATCAGCCCCAGCATTTT.

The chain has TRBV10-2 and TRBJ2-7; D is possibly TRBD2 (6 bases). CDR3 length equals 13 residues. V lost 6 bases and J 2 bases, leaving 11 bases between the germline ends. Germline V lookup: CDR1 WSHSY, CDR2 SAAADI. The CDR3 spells CASSTGGAYEQYF. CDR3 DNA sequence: TGCGCCAGCAGCACCGGGGGTGCCTACGAGCAGTACTTC.

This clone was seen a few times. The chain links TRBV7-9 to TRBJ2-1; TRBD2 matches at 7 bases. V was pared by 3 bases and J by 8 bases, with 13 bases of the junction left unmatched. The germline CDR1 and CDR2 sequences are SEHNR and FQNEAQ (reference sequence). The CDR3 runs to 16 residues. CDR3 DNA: TGTGCCAGCAGCTTTCCCCGGCGGGAGTTAGGCTATGAGCAGTTCTTC. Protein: CASSFPRRELGYEQFF. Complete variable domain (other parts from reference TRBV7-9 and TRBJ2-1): DTGVSQNPRHKITKRGQNVTFRCDPISEHNRLYWYRQTLGQGPEFLTYFQNEAQLEKSRLLSDRFSAERPKGSFSTLEIQRTEQGDSAMYLCASSFPRRELGYEQFFGPGTRLTVL.

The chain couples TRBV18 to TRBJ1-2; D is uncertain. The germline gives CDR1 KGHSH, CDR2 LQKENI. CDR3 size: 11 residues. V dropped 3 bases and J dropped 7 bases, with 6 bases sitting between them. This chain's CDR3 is CASSPDFGYTF. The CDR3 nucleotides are TGTGCCAGCTCACCCGATTTTGGCTACACCTTC. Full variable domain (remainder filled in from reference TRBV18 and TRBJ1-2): NAGVMQNPRHLVRRRGQEARLRCSPMKGHSHVYWYRQLPEEGLKFMVYLQKENIIDESGMPKERFSAEFPKEGPSILRIQQVVRGDSAAYFCASSPDFGYTFGSGTRLTVV.

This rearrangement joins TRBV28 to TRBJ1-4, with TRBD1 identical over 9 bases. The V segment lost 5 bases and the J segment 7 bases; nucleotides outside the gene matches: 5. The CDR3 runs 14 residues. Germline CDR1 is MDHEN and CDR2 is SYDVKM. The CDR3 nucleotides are TGTGCCAGCAGTGGGGGACAGGGTAGTGAAAAACTGTTTTTT. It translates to CASSGGQGSEKLFF.

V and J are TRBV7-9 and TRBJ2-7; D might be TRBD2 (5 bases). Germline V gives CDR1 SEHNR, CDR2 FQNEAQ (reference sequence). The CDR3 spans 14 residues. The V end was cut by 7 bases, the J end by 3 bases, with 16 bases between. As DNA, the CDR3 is TGTGCCAGCAAGCGGCCCGGTCAGAACTACGAGCAGTACTTC. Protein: CASKRPGQNYEQYF. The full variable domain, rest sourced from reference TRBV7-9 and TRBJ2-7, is DTGVSQNPRHKITKRGQNVTFRCDPISEHNRLYWYRQTLGQGPEFLTYFQNEAQLEKSRLLSDRFSAERPKGSFSTLEIQRTEQGDSAMYLCASKRPGQNYEQYFGPGTRLTVT.

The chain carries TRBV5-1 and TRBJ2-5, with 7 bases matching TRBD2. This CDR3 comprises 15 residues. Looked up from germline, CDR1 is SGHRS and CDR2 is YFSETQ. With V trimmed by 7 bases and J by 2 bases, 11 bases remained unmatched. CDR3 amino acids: CASGGGKGRQETQYF. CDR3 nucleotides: TGCGCCAGCGGGGGGGGTAAGGGCCGACAAGAGACCCAGTACTTC.